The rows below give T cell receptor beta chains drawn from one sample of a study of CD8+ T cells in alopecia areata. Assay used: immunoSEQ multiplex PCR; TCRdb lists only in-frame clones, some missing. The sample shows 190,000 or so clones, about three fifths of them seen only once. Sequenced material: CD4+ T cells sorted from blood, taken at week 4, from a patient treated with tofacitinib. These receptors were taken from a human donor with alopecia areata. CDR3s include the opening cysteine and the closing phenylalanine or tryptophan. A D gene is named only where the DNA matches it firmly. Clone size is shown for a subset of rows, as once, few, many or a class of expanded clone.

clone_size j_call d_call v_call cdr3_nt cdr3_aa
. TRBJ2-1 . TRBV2 TGTGCCAGCAGCCGCCGTGAGCAGTTCTTC CASSRREQFF
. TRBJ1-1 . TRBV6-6 TGTGCCAGCAGTTCACAGGGGAACACTGAAGCTTTCTTT CASSSQGNTEAFF
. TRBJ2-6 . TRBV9 TGTGCCAGCAGCGCCATGGGGTCTGGGGCCAACGTCCTGACTTTC CASSAMGSGANVLTF
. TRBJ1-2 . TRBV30 TGTGCCTCCAGGGGCAGGGATTACTATGGCTACACCTTC CASRGRDYYGYTF
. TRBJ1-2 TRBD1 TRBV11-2 TGTGCCAGCAGCCTGGCGGGACAGCGGGGGAACTATGGCTACACCTTC CASSLAGQRGNYGYTF
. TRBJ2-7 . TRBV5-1 TGCGCCAGCTGTCTATCGGATAGCTACGAGCAGTACTTC CASCLSDSYEQYF
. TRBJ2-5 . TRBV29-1 TGCAGCGTGGGGGAAGGCGAGACCCAGTACTTC CSVGEGETQYF
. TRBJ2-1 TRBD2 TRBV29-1 TGCAGCGTTGTGCTAGCGGGGAGGGACAATGAGCAGTTCTTC CSVVLAGRDNEQFF
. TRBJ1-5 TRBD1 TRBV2 TGCGCCAGCAGTGGAATCCGGGACAGGGTATCAGGTAGCAATCAGCCCCAGCATTTT CASSGIRDRVSGSNQPQHF
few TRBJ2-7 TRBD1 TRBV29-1 TGCAGCGTCGCACAGGGGTTCGAGCAGTACTTC CSVAQGFEQYF
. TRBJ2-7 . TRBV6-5 TGTGCCAGCAGTTACCCCACGGCTAGCTCCTACGAGCAGTACTTC CASSYPTASSYEQYF
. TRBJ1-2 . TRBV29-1 TGCAGCGTCACGGACGGCTATGGCTACACCTTC CSVTDGYGYTF
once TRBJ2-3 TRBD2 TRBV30 TGTGCCTGGAGTCCCGGACTAGATACAGATACGCAGTATTTT CAWSPGLDTDTQYF
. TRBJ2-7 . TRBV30 TGTGCCTGGAGTGTGTGGGGGCACGAGCAGTACTTC CAWSVWGHEQYF
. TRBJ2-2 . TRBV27 TGTGCCAGCAGTTTCAGGGCCACCGGGGAGCTGTTTTTT CASSFRATGELFF